Listed below are T cell receptor beta chains from one sample, sequenced in a study of long-term antiretroviral therapy in people with HIV. Measured with immunoSEQ multiplex PCR; TCRdb has only the in-frame clones, and not every one. In the table there are tens of thousands of clones, roughly 84% of which are singletons. Specimen: unsorted PBMCs, collected 2 years after starting antiretroviral therapy. The source of these receptors is a man aged 50-59 years with HIV. Each CDR3 is given with its conserved first and last residue. Each record gives: J gene, D gene, CDR3 length, V gene, clone size, CDR3 DNA, CDR3 protein. A D gene is named only where the DNA matches it firmly. A clone size is listed for some rows: how often the clone was seen (once, few, many), or a class if it is expanded.

J: TRBJ2-7
D: NA
length: 11
V: TRBV5-1
size: NA
DNA: TGCGCCAGCAGCTTGGACCACGAGCAGTACTTC
CDR3: CASSLDHEQYF

J: TRBJ1-2
D: NA
length: 18
V: TRBV15
size: NA
DNA: TGTGCCACCAGCAGAGATTTTACAGGGCCTTCAAAACTCTATGGCTACACCTTC
CDR3: CATSRDFTGPSKLYGYTF

J: TRBJ2-5
D: TRBD2
length: 14
V: TRBV28
size: once
DNA: TGTGCCACGGGTGGGTTAGCGGGGGTGAAGACCCAGTACTTC
CDR3: CATGGLAGVKTQYF

J: TRBJ2-3
D: TRBD1
length: 15
V: TRBV7-2
size: NA
DNA: TGTGCCAGCAGCCCTCGGGACAGAAGCACAGATACGCAGTATTTT
CDR3: CASSPRDRSTDTQYF

J: TRBJ2-3
D: NA
length: 14
V: TRBV29-1
size: NA
DNA: TGCAGCGTTGAGGGTCCGACTAGCACAGATACGCAGTATTTT
CDR3: CSVEGPTSTDTQYF

J: TRBJ1-2
D: NA
length: 15
V: TRBV5-1
size: once
DNA: TGCGCCAGCAGCGTCCGGGGACTCTCTAACTATGGCTACACCTTC
CDR3: CASSVRGLSNYGYTF

J: TRBJ2-4
D: NA
length: 16
V: TRBV19
size: NA
DNA: TGTGCCAGTAGTGCGAAGGGGCTCTGGGCCAAAAACATTCAGTACTTC
CDR3: CASSAKGLWAKNIQYF

J: TRBJ1-5
D: NA
length: 13
V: TRBV4-1
size: NA
DNA: TGCGCCAGCAGCCAAGATGAAATAGGGGCCGAGCATTTT
CDR3: CASSQDEIGAEHF

J: TRBJ2-1
D: NA
length: 15
V: TRBV6-1
size: NA
DNA: TGTGCCAGCAGTGAAAAGTTCGGGCCTATTAGGGAGCAGTTCTTC
CDR3: CASSEKFGPIREQFF

J: TRBJ2-2
D: NA
length: 13
V: TRBV15
size: NA
DNA: TGTGCCACCAGCAGAAAATCGACCGGGGAGCTGTTTTTT
CDR3: CATSRKSTGELFF

J: TRBJ1-1
D: NA
length: 14
V: TRBV6-1
size: NA
DNA: TGTGCCAGCAGTGAAGGACTGATGAACACTGAAGCTTTCTTT
CDR3: CASSEGLMNTEAFF

J: TRBJ1-3
D: NA
length: 13
V: TRBV14
size: NA
DNA: TGTGCCAGCAGCCAGGGGGCTAGAAACACCATATATTTT
CDR3: CASSQGARNTIYF

J: TRBJ1-2
D: NA
length: 14
V: TRBV4-1
size: NA
DNA: TGCGCCAGCAGCCAAGTCGGGACAAACTATGGCTACACCTTC
CDR3: CASSQVGTNYGYTF

J: TRBJ2-7
D: TRBD2
length: 15
V: TRBV7-2
size: NA
DNA: TGTGCCAGCAGACCGGGACTAGCGATGTCCTACGAGCAGTACTTC
CDR3: CASRPGLAMSYEQYF

J: TRBJ2-7
D: NA
length: 14
V: TRBV5-4
size: once
DNA: TGTGCCAGCAGCTTGGGGGGGGTCACCTACGAGCAGTACTTC
CDR3: CASSLGGVTYEQYF

J: TRBJ1-1
D: NA
length: 12
V: TRBV5-5
size: NA
DNA: TGTGCCAGCAGCTTCAGGGGCACTGAAGCTTTCTTT
CDR3: CASSFRGTEAFF

J: TRBJ2-5
D: TRBD1
length: 15
V: TRBV11-2
size: NA
DNA: TGTGCCAGCAGCCTCTCGACAGGGAGCCAAGAGACCCAGTACTTC
CDR3: CASSLSTGSQETQYF

J: TRBJ1-1
D: NA
length: 13
V: TRBV28
size: NA
DNA: TGTGCCAGCAGTTTACCCAGGACCACTGAAGCTTTCTTT
CDR3: CASSLPRTTEAFF

J: TRBJ2-7
D: TRBD2
length: 13
V: TRBV7-3
size: once
DNA: TGTGCCAGCAGCTTAGGGGGGGGGTACGAGCAGTACTTC
CDR3: CASSLGGGYEQYF

J: TRBJ1-1
D: TRBD1
length: 18
V: TRBV7-8
size: NA
DNA: TGTGCCAGCAGCTCTCGTACGACCAGGACAGGGGCCACCACTGAAGCTTTCTTT
CDR3: CASSSRTTRTGATTEAFF

J: TRBJ1-6
D: NA
length: 13
V: TRBV28
size: few
DNA: TGTGCCAGCAAGAGGGAACTCAATTCACCCCTCCACTTT
CDR3: CASKRELNSPLHF

J: TRBJ2-5
D: TRBD2
length: 15
V: TRBV7-2
size: NA
DNA: TGTGCCAGCAGCTTAGCCGGCGGGAGAACAGAGACCCAGTACTTC
CDR3: CASSLAGGRTETQYF

J: TRBJ1-1
D: TRBD1
length: 17
V: TRBV29-1
size: NA
DNA: TGCAGCGTTGTTCCTACAGGGGGCGAGGGGCTGAACACTGAAGCTTTCTTT
CDR3: CSVVPTGGEGLNTEAFF

J: TRBJ1-5
D: TRBD1
length: 17
V: TRBV28
size: NA
DNA: TGTGCCAGCAGTTTATTCCATGGACAGGGCCCCAATCAGCCCCAGCATTTT
CDR3: CASSLFHGQGPNQPQHF

J: TRBJ2-2
D: NA
length: 13
V: TRBV5-1
size: NA
DNA: TGCGCCAGCAGCTTGAGAGACACCGGGGAGCTGTTTTTT
CDR3: CASSLRDTGELFF

J: TRBJ1-1
D: TRBD1
length: 14
V: TRBV25-1
size: NA
DNA: TGTGCCAGCAGTGGCGGGACAGTGAACACTGAAGCTTTCTTT
CDR3: CASSGGTVNTEAFF

J: TRBJ2-3
D: TRBD2
length: 17
V: TRBV19
size: NA
DNA: TGTGCCAGTACCATTATATGGCCTAGCGGGCGAGGGGATACGCAGTATTTT
CDR3: CASTIIWPSGRGDTQYF

J: TRBJ1-1
D: NA
length: 14
V: TRBV4-3
size: few
DNA: TGCGCCAGCAGCCAAGAGGCAGGGTGGACTGAAGCTTTCTTT
CDR3: CASSQEAGWTEAFF

J: TRBJ2-1
D: NA
length: 14
V: TRBV19
size: NA
DNA: TGTGCCAGTAGTATAGATATTTCGGACAATGAGCAGTTCTTC
CDR3: CASSIDISDNEQFF

J: TRBJ2-1
D: TRBD1
length: 21
V: TRBV19
size: NA
DNA: TGTGCCAGCTCGGGACAGGGGGATCCTTTTACTTTGCGTCCCCGTTACAATGAGCAGTTCTTC
CDR3: CASSGQGDPFTLRPRYNEQFF